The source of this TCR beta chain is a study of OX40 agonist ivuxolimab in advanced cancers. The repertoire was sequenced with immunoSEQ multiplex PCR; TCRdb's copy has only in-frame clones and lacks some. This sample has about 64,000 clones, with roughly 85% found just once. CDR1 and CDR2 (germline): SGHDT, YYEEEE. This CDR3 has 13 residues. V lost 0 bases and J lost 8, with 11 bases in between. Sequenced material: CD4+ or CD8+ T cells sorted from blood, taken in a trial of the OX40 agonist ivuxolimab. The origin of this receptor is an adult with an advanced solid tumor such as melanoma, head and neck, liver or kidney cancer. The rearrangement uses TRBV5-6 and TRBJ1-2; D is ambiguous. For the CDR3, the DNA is TGTGCCAGCAGCTTGGAGGCAGTTGAAGGCTACACCTTC. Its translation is CASSLEAVEGYTF.